This is a list of T cell receptor beta chains from one sample in a study of breast tumors, draining lymph nodes, adjacent tissues. Each CDR3 protein gets one entry after TCRdb re-called the multiplex PCR reads with MiXCR. The sample contains 200,000 to 300,000 distinct CDR3 sequences, 30% of which appear only once. The sequencing sample was made of axillary lymph node tissue. Receptor source: a female donor with breast cancer. Some clones in this sample may be carry-over from other donors' samples. Each CDR3 is given with its conserved first and last residue.

J,V,CDR3
TRBJ2-1,TRBV30,CAWSRTGGNEQLF
TRBJ2-3,TRBV28,CASSPSGLADYTDTQYF
TRBJ1-4,TRBV2,CASSLDAGENEKLFF
TRBJ2-7,TRBV27,CASSSNRGPSYEQYF
TRBJ2-7,TRBV6-5,CASSYFSSSPYEQYF
TRBJ2-4,TRBV7-9,CASSDGTKNIQYF
TRBJ2-6,TRBV5-5,CASSPGLANSGANVLTF
TRBJ1-4,TRBV2,CARRGGQGDEKLFF
TRBJ2-6,TRBV12-3/TRBV12-4,CASSPSGPFSGANVLTF
TRBJ2-7,TRBV12-3/TRBV12-4,CASTTAMKLYEQYF
TRBJ2-7,TRBV29-1,CSVISGPSFEQYF
TRBJ2-7,TRBV20-1,CSASGLTYEQYF
TRBJ1-5,TRBV20-1,CSAREYRGNQPQHF
TRBJ2-1,TRBV20-1,CSARNGTSPYNEQFF
TRBJ1-1,TRBV5-5,CASSLVGQDEAFF
TRBJ1-5,TRBV7-2,CASSQGTGPGGGNQPQHF